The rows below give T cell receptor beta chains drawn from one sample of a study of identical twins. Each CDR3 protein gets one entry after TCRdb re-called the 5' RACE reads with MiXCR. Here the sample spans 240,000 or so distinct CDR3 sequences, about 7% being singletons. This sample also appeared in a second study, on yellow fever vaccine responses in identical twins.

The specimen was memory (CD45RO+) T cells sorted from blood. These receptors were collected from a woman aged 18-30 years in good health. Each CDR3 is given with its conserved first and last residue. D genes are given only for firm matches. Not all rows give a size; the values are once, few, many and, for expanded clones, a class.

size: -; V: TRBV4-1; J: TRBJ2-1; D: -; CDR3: CASSRNYWGEQFF; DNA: TGCGCCAGCAGCCGTAATTATTGGGGGGAGCAGTTCTTC
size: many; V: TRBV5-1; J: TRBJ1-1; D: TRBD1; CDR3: CASSLDQGGTEAFF; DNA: TGCGCCAGCAGCTTGGATCAGGGGGGCACTGAAGCTTTCTTT
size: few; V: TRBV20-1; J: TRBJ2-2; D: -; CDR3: CSASRVDGAGELFF; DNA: TGCAGTGCTAGTCGGGTCGACGGGGCCGGGGAGCTGTTTTTT
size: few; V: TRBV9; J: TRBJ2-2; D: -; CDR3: CASSVATLNTGELFF; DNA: TGTGCCAGCAGCGTAGCTACCCTAAACACCGGGGAGCTGTTTTTT
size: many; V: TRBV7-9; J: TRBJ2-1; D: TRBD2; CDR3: CASSYRTSGDAREQFF; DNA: TGTGCCAGCAGCTATAGGACTAGCGGGGACGCAAGGGAGCAGTTCTTC
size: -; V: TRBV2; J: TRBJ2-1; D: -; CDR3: CASSLQGGAYNEQFF; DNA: TGTGCCAGCAGTTTACAGGGGGGGGCCTACAATGAGCAGTTCTTC
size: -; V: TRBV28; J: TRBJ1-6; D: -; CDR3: CASSLRAANNSPLHF; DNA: TGTGCCAGCAGCCTCCGGGCAGCTAATAATTCACCCCTCCACTTT
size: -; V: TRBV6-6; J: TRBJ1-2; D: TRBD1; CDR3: CASQDREPYGYTF; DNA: TGTGCCAGCCAAGACAGGGAACCTTATGGCTACACCTTC
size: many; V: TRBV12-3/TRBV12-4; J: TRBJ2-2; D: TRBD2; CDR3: CASRPGPGGTGELFF; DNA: TGTGCCAGCAGACCTGGTCCGGGGGGAACCGGGGAGCTGTTTTTT
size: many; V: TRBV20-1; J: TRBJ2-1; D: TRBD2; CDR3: CSARDRASGRPPYNEQFF; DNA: TGCAGTGCTAGAGATCGGGCTAGCGGGAGACCCCCTTACAATGAGCAGTTCTTC
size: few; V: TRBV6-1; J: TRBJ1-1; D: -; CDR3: CASSTGHSGTEAFF; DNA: TGTGCCAGCAGCACAGGTCATAGCGGCACTGAAGCTTTCTTT
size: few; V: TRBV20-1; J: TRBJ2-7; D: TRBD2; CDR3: CSARGTSGRTIYEQYF; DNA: TGCAGTGCTAGAGGCACTAGCGGGAGGACCATCTACGAGCAGTACTTC
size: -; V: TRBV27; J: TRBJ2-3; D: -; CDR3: CASNPSGDTQYF; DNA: TGTGCCAGCAACCCCTCCGGGGATACGCAGTATTTT
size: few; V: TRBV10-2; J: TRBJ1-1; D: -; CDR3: CASNSKGKFAEAFF; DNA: TGCGCCAGCAACTCTAAGGGGAAGTTCGCTGAAGCTTTCTTT
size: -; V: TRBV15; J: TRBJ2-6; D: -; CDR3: CATRAGSSGANVLTF; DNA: TGTGCCACCAGAGCAGGGAGCTCTGGGGCCAACGTCCTGACTTTC
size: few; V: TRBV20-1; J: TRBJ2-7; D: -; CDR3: CSAYPPGGSYEQYF; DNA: TGCAGTGCTTATCCCCCAGGGGGGTCCTACGAGCAGTACTTC